The TCR beta chain described here comes from a study of blood T cells in healthy people across ages. A sample-barcoded 5' primer and a J-beta primer mix were used in a second PCR of roughly 6 to 12 cycles. Carrying 12 random nucleotides, a template-switch adaptor labeled each individual cDNA molecule. TCRdb itself ran the 5' RACE reads through MiXCR, one entry per CDR3 protein. The profile shows around 1,600,000 distinct CDR3 sequences, approximately 43% of them singletons. The V gene lost 1 base and the J gene lost 2 bases, with 15 bases spanning the gap. This CDR3 is 16 amino acids long. Germline lookup yields CDR1 LGHDT and CDR2 YNNKEL (reference sequence). Note on this clonotype: What it recognizes is unknown.

Each donor gave 9.5 to 10 milliliters of peripheral blood. Total RNA extraction produced at least 6 micrograms (per sample) for the study. The study's findings and limits: The CMV status of each donor remained undetermined, and this could have confounded shifts in expanded clonotypes.

This sequence originates from a woman younger than 35 in good health. The rearrangement links TRBV3-1 to TRBJ2-7, with no clear D. Material: blood. CDR3 sequence: CASSQVVNPTPYEQYF. CDR3 in DNA: TGTGCCAGCAGCCAAGTAGTTAACCCAACCCCCTACGAGCAGTACTTC.